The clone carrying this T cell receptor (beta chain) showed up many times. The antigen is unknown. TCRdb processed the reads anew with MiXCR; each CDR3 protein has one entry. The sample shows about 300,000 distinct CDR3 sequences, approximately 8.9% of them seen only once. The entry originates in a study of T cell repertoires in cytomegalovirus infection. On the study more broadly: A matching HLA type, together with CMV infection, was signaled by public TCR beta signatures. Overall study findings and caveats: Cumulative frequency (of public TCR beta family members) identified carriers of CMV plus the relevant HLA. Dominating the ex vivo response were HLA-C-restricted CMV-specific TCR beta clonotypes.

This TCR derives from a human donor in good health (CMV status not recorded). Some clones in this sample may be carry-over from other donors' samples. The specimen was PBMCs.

The CDR3 region is CASSPLGAVTDTQYF. The CDR3 bases are TGTGCCAGCAGTCCCCTAGGGGCAGTCACAGATACGCAGTATTTT. This chain joins TRBV28 and TRBJ2-3; weak D call: TRBD1 (5 bases). The CDR3 contains 15 residues. The germline V and J ends were trimmed by 5 bases and 2 bases, with 14 bases remaining between them. Germline V gene lookup returns CDR1 MDHEN and CDR2 SYDVKM.